The T cell receptor beta chain under discussion was sequenced for a study of blood T cell repertoires in COVID-19. Sequencing used immunoSEQ multiplex PCR; TCRdb keeps in-frame clones, though not all of them. Of around 130,000 clones in the sample, 80% to 90% were seen once. V was cut by 1 base and J by 0 bases, with 16 bases left in between. The CDR3 is 18 amino acids. Germline V gene sequence: CDR1 MGHRA, CDR2 YSYEKL. This TCR was sampled from a human donor in a cohort sampled during active COVID-19. V is TRBV4-1 and J is TRBJ1-3; D gene uncertain. Sequencing was carried out using peripheral blood. CDR3 DNA: TGCGCCAGCAGCCAAGTAGGGATCGTGGAGGGCTCTGGAAACACCATATATTTT. Residues: CASSQVGIVEGSGNTIYF.